This entry is about one T cell receptor beta chain. The data derive from a study of human T cells and chemical hapten exposure. Germline V gene data show CDR1 as DFQATT and CDR2 as SNEGSKA (reference sequence). The ends were cut back, 2 bases at V and 7 bases at J, with 21 bases in the middle. CDR3 length: 15 amino acids. The time point is: pre-sensitization, week 0. The treatment denotes: therapeutic diphenylcyclopropenone sensitization with weekly scalp DPC. RNA extraction used unfractionated whole blood as the source of total RNA. TCRdb ran MiXCR on the RACE reads and lists one entry per CDR3 protein. The table has tens of thousands of distinct CDR3 sequences, 10% seen once; the top ten hold 25% to 35%.

The sequence came from a man aged 45-65 years with alopecia areata. Some clones in this sample may be carry-over from other donors' samples. The chain couples TRBV20-1 to TRBJ2-7, with D possibly TRBD2 on 6 matching bases. The sample consisted of whole blood, taken in connection with sensitization to the hapten diphenylcyclopropenone (DPC). The CDR3 region has the DNA TGCAGTGCTAGACAGGGCACGGGAGCGTGGGGGGAGCAGTACTTC. This translates into CSARQGTGAWGEQYF.